The following is a TCR beta chain sequence with its context. The repertoire was sequenced with immunoSEQ multiplex PCR; TCRdb's copy has only in-frame clones and lacks some. The sample gives approximately 150,000 clones, over 70% of which show up once; approximately 3.6% is in the top ten. This entry belongs to a study of blood T cell repertoires in COVID-19. Germline V gene data show CDR1 as SNHLY and CDR2 as FYNNEI. V lost 6 bases to trimming and J lost 3 bases, with 17 bases between them. CDR3 length: 15 residues. The rearrangement joins TRBV2 to TRBJ1-2; no clear D. Sequencing used peripheral blood. The receptor comes from a man in his 70s who had recovered from COVID-19. The CDR3 bases are TGTGCCAGCAGGGAATCTGGAGTCGTTCACTATGGCTACACCTTC. This gives the protein CASRESGVVHYGYTF.